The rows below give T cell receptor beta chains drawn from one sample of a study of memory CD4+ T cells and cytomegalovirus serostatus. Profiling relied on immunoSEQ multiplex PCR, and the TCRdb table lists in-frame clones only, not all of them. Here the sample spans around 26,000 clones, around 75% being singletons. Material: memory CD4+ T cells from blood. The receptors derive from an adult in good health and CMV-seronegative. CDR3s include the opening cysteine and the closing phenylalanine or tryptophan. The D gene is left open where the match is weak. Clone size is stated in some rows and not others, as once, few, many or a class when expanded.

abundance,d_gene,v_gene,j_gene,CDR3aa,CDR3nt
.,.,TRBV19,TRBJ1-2,CASSIDPTNYGYTF,TGTGCCAGTAGTATAGACCCGACCAACTATGGCTACACCTTC
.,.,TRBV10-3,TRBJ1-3,CAISGKADRGSGNTIYF,TGTGCCATCAGTGGAAAGGCAGATCGGGGTTCCGGAAACACCATATATTTT
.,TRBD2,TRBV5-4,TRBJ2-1,CASSAGTSGGAFNEQFF,TGTGCCAGCAGCGCCGGGACTAGCGGGGGGGCCTTCAATGAGCAGTTCTTC
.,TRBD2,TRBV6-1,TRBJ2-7,CATFRGGRLENEQYF,TGTGCCACCTTTCGGGGGGGCCGTCTAGAAAACGAGCAGTACTTC
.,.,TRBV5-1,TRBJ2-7,CASRPKQTVSYEQYF,TGCGCCAGCAGACCAAAACAGACCGTCTCCTACGAGCAGTACTTC
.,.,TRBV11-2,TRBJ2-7,CASSENRGDEQYF,TGTGCCAGCAGCGAGAATAGGGGAGACGAGCAGTACTTC
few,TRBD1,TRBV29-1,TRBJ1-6,CSAGDRVGSPLHF,TGCAGCGCCGGGGACAGGGTGGGCTCACCCCTCCACTTT
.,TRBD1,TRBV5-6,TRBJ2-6,CASRWDRASSGANVLTF,TGTGCCAGCAGATGGGACAGGGCAAGCTCTGGGGCCAACGTCCTGACTTTC
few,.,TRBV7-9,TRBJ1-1,CASSLGRVTEAFF,TGTGCCAGCAGCTTGGGCAGGGTGACTGAAGCTTTCTTT
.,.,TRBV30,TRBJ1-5,CAWAADSNQPQHF,TGTGCCTGGGCCGCAGATAGCAATCAGCCCCAGCATTTT
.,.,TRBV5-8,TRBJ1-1,CASSLVFEAFF,TGTGCCAGCAGCTTGGTGTTTGAAGCTTTCTTT
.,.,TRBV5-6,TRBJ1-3,CASSLRGSGRNTIYF,TGTGCCAGCAGCTTGAGGGGGTCGGGGCGAAACACCATATATTTT
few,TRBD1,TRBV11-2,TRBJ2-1,CASSLGGTGFLNEQFF,TGTGCCAGCAGCTTAGGAGGGACAGGCTTCCTCAATGAGCAGTTCTTC
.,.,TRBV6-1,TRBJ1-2,CASSEPRAGYTF,TGTGCCAGCAGTGAACCGAGGGCTGGCTACACCTTC
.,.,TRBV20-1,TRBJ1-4,CSARRPEKLFF,TGCAGTGCCAGGAGGCCCGAAAAACTGTTTTTT
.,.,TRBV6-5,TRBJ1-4,CASSLGAANEKLFF,TGTGCCAGCAGTTTGGGGGCAGCTAATGAAAAACTGTTTTTT
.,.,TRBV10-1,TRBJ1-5,CASSDGPGGQPQHF,TGCGCCAGCAGTGATGGCCCCGGTGGCCAGCCCCAGCATTTT
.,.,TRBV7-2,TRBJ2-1,CASSLVGAGSYNEQFF,TGTGCCAGCAGCTTAGTGGGGGCGGGGTCTTACAATGAGCAGTTCTTC
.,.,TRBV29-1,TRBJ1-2,CSGGEEYYGYTF,TGCAGCGGAGGGGAGGAATACTATGGCTACACCTTC
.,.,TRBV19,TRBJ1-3,CASSIWDTGIGNTIYF,TGTGCCAGTAGTATATGGGACACAGGAATTGGAAACACCATATATTTT
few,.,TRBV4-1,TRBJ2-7,CASSQLLGRGPSYEQYF,TGCGCCAGCAGCCAACTCCTCGGGCGGGGGCCTTCCTACGAGCAGTACTTC
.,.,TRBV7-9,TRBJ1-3,CASSATDYSGNTIYF,TGTGCCAGCAGCGCAACAGATTACTCTGGAAACACCATATATTTT
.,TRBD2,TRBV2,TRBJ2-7,CASSETSGGIYEQYF,TGTGCCAGCAGTGAGACTAGCGGGGGGATCTACGAGCAGTACTTC
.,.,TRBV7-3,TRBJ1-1,CASSRSTVNTEAFF,TGTGCCAGCAGCCGGAGCACAGTGAACACTGAAGCTTTCTTT
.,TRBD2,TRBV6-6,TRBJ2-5,CASSYLGTSSQETQYF,TGTGCCAGCAGTTATCTCGGGACTAGCTCTCAAGAGACCCAGTACTTC
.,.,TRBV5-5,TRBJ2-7,CASSPHLQGELEQYF,TGTGCCAGCAGCCCCCACTTGCAGGGAGAGCTCGAGCAGTACTTC
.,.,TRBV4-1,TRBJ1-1,CASSPRQTPEAFF,TGCGCCAGCAGCCCTAGACAGACTCCTGAAGCTTTCTTT
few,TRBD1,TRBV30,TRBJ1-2,CACHGQGKYGYTF,TGTGCCTGCCACGGACAGGGAAAATATGGCTACACCTTC
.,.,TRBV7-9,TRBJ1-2,CASSLDSGVGYTF,TGTGCCAGCAGCTTAGATTCCGGGGTTGGCTACACCTTC
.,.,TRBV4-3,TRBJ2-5,CASSQDLRRGDQETQYF,TGCGCCAGCAGCCAAGATCTTCGGCGGGGCGACCAAGAGACCCAGTACTTC
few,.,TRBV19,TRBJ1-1,CASGARESSTEAFF,TGTGCCAGTGGAGCGCGGGAATCGAGCACTGAAGCTTTCTTT
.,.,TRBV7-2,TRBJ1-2,CASSPAGGLANYGYTF,TGTGCCAGCAGCCCCGCGGGTGGGTTAGCTAACTATGGCTACACCTTC
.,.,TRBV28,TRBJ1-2,CASSLGGARGYTF,TGTGCCAGCAGTTTAGGTGGGGCTAGGGGCTACACCTTC
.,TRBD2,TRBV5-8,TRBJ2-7,CASSPTSGGAYEQYF,TGTGCCAGCAGTCCTACTAGCGGGGGGGCGTACGAGCAGTACTTC
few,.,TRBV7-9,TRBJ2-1,CASSSGRLTGRTYNEQFF,TGTGCCAGCAGCTCAGGCCGTCTAACAGGACGAACCTACAATGAGCAGTTCTTC
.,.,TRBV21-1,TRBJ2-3,CASSQRLAGTTDTQYF,TGTGCCAGCAGCCAAAGACTAGCGGGCACCACAGATACGCAGTATTTT
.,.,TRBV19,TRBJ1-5,CASSMDSPYQPQHF,TGTGCCAGTAGTATGGACAGCCCCTATCAGCCCCAGCATTTT
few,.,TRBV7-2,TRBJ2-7,CASSLGGGAAYF,TGTGCCAGCAGCTTAGGTGGGGGGGCGGCGTACTTC
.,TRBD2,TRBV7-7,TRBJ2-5,CASSLASSGPGLGTQYF,TGTGCTAGCAGCTTAGCGTCTAGCGGACCCGGTCTGGGAACCCAGTACTTC
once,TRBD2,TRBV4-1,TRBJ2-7,CASSQAPGSRGALQSYEQYF,TGCGCCAGCAGCCAAGCCCCGGGTTCGCGGGGGGCCCTGCAATCCTACGAGCAGTACTTC
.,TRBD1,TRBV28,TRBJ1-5,CASRGPGQGLGNQPQHF,TGTGCCAGCAGGGGGCCGGGACAGGGTTTGGGCAATCAGCCCCAGCATTTT
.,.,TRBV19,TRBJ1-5,CASKYLREDQPQHF,TGTGCCAGTAAATATCTCCGGGAAGACCAGCCCCAGCATTTT
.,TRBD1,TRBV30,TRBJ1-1,CAWKTTGARYTEAFF,TGTGCCTGGAAAACGACAGGGGCTCGGTACACTGAAGCTTTCTTT
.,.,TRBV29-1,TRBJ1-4,CSVERGEKLFF,TGCAGCGTTGAAAGGGGGGAAAAACTGTTTTTT
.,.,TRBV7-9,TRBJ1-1,CASSSHSIRNTEAFF,TGTGCCAGCAGCTCCCACAGTATTCGGAACACTGAAGCTTTCTTT
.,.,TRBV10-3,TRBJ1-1,CAIVGVVNTEAFF,TGTGCCATCGTGGGGGTGGTGAACACTGAAGCTTTCTTT
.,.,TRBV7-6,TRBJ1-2,CASSFNPQGNGYTF,TGTGCCAGCAGCTTTAACCCCCAAGGGAACGGCTACACCTTC
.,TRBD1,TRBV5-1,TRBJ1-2,CASTSPGQGRVGYTF,TGCGCCAGCACTTCCCCGGGACAGGGGAGAGTTGGCTACACCTTC
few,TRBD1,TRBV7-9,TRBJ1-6,CASSLATGGNSPLHF,TGTGCCAGCAGCTTAGCCACAGGGGGAAATTCACCCCTCCACTTT
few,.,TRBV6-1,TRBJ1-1,CAGRVQADTEAFF,TGTGCCGGTAGGGTCCAGGCGGACACTGAAGCTTTCTTT
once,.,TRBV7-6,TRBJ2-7,CASSPGDRSSYEQYF,TGTGCCAGCAGCCCAGGCGACAGAAGCTCCTACGAGCAGTACTTC
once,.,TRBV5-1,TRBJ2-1,CASSGGDLSYNEQFF,TGCGCCAGCAGCGGGGGTGACTTGTCCTACAATGAGCAGTTCTTC
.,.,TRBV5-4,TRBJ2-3,CASSDQRAGGAADTQYF,TGTGCCAGCAGCGATCAGCGCGCAGGGGGGGCGGCAGATACGCAGTATTTT
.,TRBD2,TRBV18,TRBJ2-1,CASSLLAGSSYNEQFF,TGTGCCAGCTCACTGTTAGCGGGGAGCTCCTACAATGAGCAGTTCTTC
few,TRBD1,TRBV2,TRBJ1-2,CASSDQDRVIGYTF,TGTGCCAGCAGTGATCAGGACAGGGTTATTGGCTACACCTTC
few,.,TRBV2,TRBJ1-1,CATRGLFENTEAFF,TGTGCCACTCGTGGGTTGTTTGAAAACACTGAAGCTTTCTTT
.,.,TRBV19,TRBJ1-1,CASSIGSGEAFF,TGTGCCAGTAGTATAGGTTCGGGAGAAGCTTTCTTT
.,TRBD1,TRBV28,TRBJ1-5,CASSSGQNLNQPQHF,TGTGCCAGCAGTTCGGGACAGAACCTCAATCAGCCCCAGCATTTT
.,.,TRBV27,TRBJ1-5,CASSPGTTRGQPQHF,TGTGCCAGCAGCCCCGGGACCACCAGGGGTCAGCCCCAGCATTTT
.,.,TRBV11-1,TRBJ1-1,CASSFHTGTEAFF,TGTGCCAGCAGCTTCCATACCGGTACTGAAGCTTTCTTT